These T cell receptor beta chains were read from a single sample in a study of blood T cell repertoires in COVID-19. Method: immunoSEQ multiplex PCR; TCRdb's copy keeps in-frame clones and lacks some. The sample records fewer than 100,000 clones, about 88% being singletons. Sequencing was performed on peripheral blood. The receptors derive from a man aged 55 to 70 with acute or convalescent COVID-19. Each CDR3 is given without its conserved first and last residue. The order of the fields is CDR3 length, V gene, CDR3 protein.

length: 12; V: TRBV6-5; CDR3: ASRVQGGNTEAF
length: 13; V: TRBV6-6; CDR3: ASSSGGAGNQPQH
length: 10; V: TRBV6-5; CDR3: ASKPGDYGYT
length: 12; V: TRBV30; CDR3: AGILGQPNSPLH
length: 12; V: TRBV18; CDR3: ASSPPWQGAQAF
length: 13; V: TRBV12-5; CDR3: ASGLGQGAYQPQH
length: 14; V: TRBV4-1; CDR3: ASSQDRTDRYYGYT
length: 15; V: TRBV5-1; CDR3: ASSHGWTSGSTDTQY
length: 13; V: TRBV6-5; CDR3: ASSYSQGTGEKLF
length: 14; V: TRBV6-1; CDR3: ASSETPMDRNYGYT
length: 12; V: TRBV5-1; CDR3: ASSSSTALAELF
length: 12; V: TRBV6-4; CDR3: ASSRDRASDEQF
length: 13; V: TRBV7-9; CDR3: ASSKGAGNSYEQY
length: 12; V: TRBV7-9; CDR3: ASSQRDGGHGYT
length: 12; V: TRBV30; CDR3: AWRFPGHTNGYT
length: 12; V: TRBV10-1; CDR3: ASSGQGGKDGYT
length: 11; V: TRBV12-3/TRBV12-4; CDR3: ASSLGQAGGYT
length: 12; V: TRBV25-1; CDR3: ASSERGRGNTIY
length: 12; V: TRBV27; CDR3: ASSLYTGGYGYT
length: 11; V: TRBV7-9; CDR3: GTTLGINYGYT
length: 12; V: TRBV29-1; CDR3: SVTKDTLINEQY
length: 15; V: TRBV5-1; CDR3: ASSLDEAGSSYNEQF
length: 10; V: TRBV30; CDR3: AWGTGLREQY
length: 14; V: TRBV14; CDR3: ASSPRGSFAAETQY
length: 11; V: TRBV12-5; CDR3: ASSGSFTGELF
length: 13; V: TRBV5-1; CDR3: ASSLTVREGTEAF
length: 12; V: TRBV2; CDR3: ASSENIGVYGYT
length: 10; V: TRBV5-1; CDR3: ASRDNSYEQY
length: 12; V: TRBV11-3; CDR3: ASSLLAGGHEQF
length: 18; V: TRBV4-3; CDR3: ASSQVNGQGAGTYNSPLH
length: 12; V: TRBV5-1; CDR3: ASSKDRISYEQY
length: 14; V: TRBV24-1; CDR3: ATLNQNIAGDPEQY
length: 13; V: TRBV5-1; CDR3: ASTTGLAPQETQY
length: 15; V: TRBV7-7; CDR3: ASSLAPSGGSQETQY
length: 11; V: TRBV7-2; CDR3: ASSRDRQGSQY
length: 16; V: TRBV9; CDR3: ASSVATGGQGMTETQY
length: 13; V: TRBV27; CDR3: ASSLNPGLGYEQY
length: 15; V: TRBV7-2; CDR3: ASSLLSGWRSNSPLH
length: 14; V: TRBV4-1; CDR3: ASSQDRTSGFYEQY
length: 12; V: TRBV7-6; CDR3: ASSLGATNEKLF
length: 10; V: TRBV5-1; CDR3: ASSPSGETQY
length: 13; V: TRBV2; CDR3: ASSAGTSSNQPQH
length: 12; V: TRBV18; CDR3: ASSPEGADSPLH
length: 16; V: TRBV6-2/TRBV6-3; CDR3: ASSYTRQGAWSGNTIY